This entry lists 4 T cell receptor beta chains sequenced from one sample in a study of OX40 agonist ivuxolimab in advanced cancers. The library relied on the immunoSEQ multiplex PCR assay. TCRdb took this table from immuneACCESS and kept in-frame rearrangements with V and J called. Such tables lack part of the clones; where checked against another copy, unresolved V genes explain under half of the gap, and the rest is unexplained. Across this sample there are under 75,000 clones, with approximately 90% seen only once. Approximately 8% of the sample belongs to the ten largest clones. The sample consisted of CD4+ or CD8+ T cells sorted from blood, taken in a trial of the OX40 agonist ivuxolimab. These receptors all come from an adult with an advanced solid tumor such as melanoma, head and neck, liver or kidney cancer.

The genes are TRBV12-5 and TRBJ2-1; 8 nucleotides agree with TRBD1. CDR3 length: 15 amino acids. Germline values: CDR1 LGHNT, CDR2 FRNRAP. The V segment lost 1 base and the J segment 9 bases; nucleotides outside the gene matches: 8. The CDR3: CASGLAGQGIGEQFF. The CDR3 DNA reads as TGTGCTAGTGGTTTGGCCGGACAGGGAATAGGTGAGCAGTTCTTC.

The rearrangement links TRBV12-5 to TRBJ2-1; D may be TRBD2 (5 bases). This CDR3 spans 10 amino acids. CDR1 and CDR2 (germline): LGHNT, FRNRAP. V dropped 6 bases and J dropped 10 bases, with 7 bases sitting between them. This chain's CDR3 is CASGGLEQFF. CDR3 bases: TGTGCTAGTGGAGGACTCGAGCAGTTCTTC. Full variable domain (rest looked up from reference TRBV12-5 and TRBJ2-1): DARVTQTPRHKVTEMGQEVTMRCQPILGHNTVFWYRQTMMQGLELLAYFRNRAPLDDSGMPKDRFSAEMPDATLATLKIQPSEPRDSAVYFCASGGLEQFFGPGTRLTVL.

The chain is built from TRBV19 and TRBJ2-7; tentative D call: TRBD1 (6 bases). The CDR3 sequence is 13 residues long. The germline V gene has CDR1 LNHDA and CDR2 SQIVND (reference sequence). As DNA, the CDR3 is TGTGCTACCCGGGCAGGGGCCACCTACGAGCAGTACTTC. It specifies CATRAGATYEQYF.

The genes are TRBV15 and TRBJ2-1; 9 bases agree with TRBD2. The CDR3 is made up of 16 amino acids. The V and J ends lost 0 bases and 4 bases, in that order; junction bases with no gene match: 4. CDR1 LNHNV and CDR2 YYDKDF come from the germline V gene (reference sequence). This CDR3 reads CATSRDMSGGYNEQFF. The CDR3 DNA follows: TGTGCCACCAGCAGAGATATGAGCGGGGGGTACAATGAGCAGTTCTTC.